This entry is about one TCR beta chain. Its matching antigen is unknown. These data are taken from a study of human T cells and chemical hapten exposure. Looking at the study overall: Patients were mainly female, each with alopecia areata, totalis or universalis.

Time point given: patch test 2, 6 weeks after DPC sensitization. Noted treatment: therapeutic diphenylcyclopropenone sensitization with weekly scalp DPC. Original processing notes: Across samples, TCR counts had a median of roughly 97,000 and ranged from about 20,000 to 750,000. From the RACE reads, TCRdb called clonotypes with MiXCR, one entry per CDR3 protein. Here the V and J calls rest on TCRdb's processing, not on the authors' analysis. The sample has roughly 140,000 distinct CDR3 sequences; 12% are singletons. CDR3 length: 14 residues. The germline CDR1 and CDR2 sequences are SGHAT and FQNNGV. V was shortened by 1 base and J by 10 bases, with 16 bases between the two germline ends. The study, taken as a whole, reports: The number of TCRs above 1 in 1000 frequency did not change after DPC sensitization.

This rearrangement joins TRBV11-2 to TRBJ1-1; weak D call: TRBD1 (6 bases). This clonotype was obtained from a woman aged 50 to 60 with alopecia areata. Some clones in this sample may be carry-over from other donors' samples. Material: whole blood, obtained in connection with sensitization to the hapten diphenylcyclopropenone (DPC). The CDR3 reads CASSLAGGASRAFF. The CDR3 DNA follows: TGTGCCAGCAGCTTAGCGGGGGGGGCGAGTCGAGCTTTCTTT.